This entry lists 9 T cell receptor beta chains sequenced from one sample in a study of long-term antiretroviral therapy in people with HIV. The run of the v3.0 immunoSEQ assay was at survey level. Profiled with immunoSEQ multiplex PCR; TCRdb holds only in-frame clones, not every one. The table includes around 29,000 clones, 75% to 90% detected once. The sample consisted of unsorted PBMCs, taken 0.3 years after starting antiretroviral therapy. The receptor source for this set is a man aged 35 to 55 with HIV.

The rearrangement joins TRBV19 to TRBJ1-1, with a weak D call TRBD1 (5 bases). Between the trimmed V and J ends, which lost 7 bases and 0 bases, there was a span of 15 bases. The CDR3 loop spans 15 amino acids. The germline V gene encodes CDR1 LNHDA and CDR2 SQIVND (reference sequence). This chain's CDR3 is CASNEIRGVNTEAFF. For the CDR3, the DNA is TGTGCCAGTAATGAGATTCGGGGGGTGAACACTGAAGCTTTCTTT.

The chain carries TRBV7-2 and TRBJ2-7; D remains ambiguous. V lost 5 bases, J lost 3 bases, and 11 bases lay in between. Germline V CDR1 and CDR2: SGHTA, FQGNSA. The CDR3 covers 13 residues. The CDR3 sequence is CASSLRTDYEQYF. The CDR3 DNA reads TGTGCCAGCAGCCTCCGGACGGACTACGAGCAGTACTTC.

The chain joins TRBV9 to TRBJ1-2; TRBD1 matches 7 bases. V trimming: 4 bases; J trimming: 4 bases; junction bases outside the gene matches: 13. CDR1 SGDLS and CDR2 YYNGEE come from the germline V gene. The CDR3 covers 16 residues. CDR3 region: CASSSRGVTGTYGYTF. The DNA of the CDR3 is TGTGCCAGCAGCTCCCGCGGAGTGACAGGGACCTATGGCTACACCTTC.

The J gene is TRBJ2-1, the V gene TRBV27; D gene ambiguous. V lost 1 base, J lost 15 bases, and 13 bases lay in between. The CDR3 has 12 residues. Germline V gene sequence: CDR1 MNHEY, CDR2 SMNVEV (reference sequence). CDR3 in amino acids: CASSLLGTRPFF. The CDR3 DNA sequence: TGTGCCAGCAGTTTATTGGGCACCAGGCCGTTCTTC.

The rearrangement links TRBV2 to TRBJ2-3, with 10 bases lining up with TRBD2. This CDR3 has 14 amino acids. The V and J ends lost 10 bases and 1 base, in that order; junction bases with no gene match: 5. CDR1 is SNHLY, CDR2 FYNNEI, per germline. The chain's CDR3 is CATQRGGGTDTQYF. The DNA of the CDR3 is TGTGCCACCCAGCGGGGGGGCGGCACAGATACGCAGTATTTT.

This rearrangement joins TRBV18 to TRBJ1-2; 11 bases match TRBD1. V shed 1 base, J shed 3 bases, and the junction held 4 bases outside the gene matches. CDR1 and CDR2 (germline): KGHSH, LQKENI. CDR3 length: 16 residues. CDR3: CASSPLPGQGDYGYTF. Here the CDR3 DNA reads TGTGCCAGCTCACCACTTCCGGGACAGGGGGACTATGGCTACACCTTC.

The chain has TRBV9 and TRBJ2-7; 7 bases align to TRBD2. Trimming at V came to 0 bases and at J to 6 bases, leaving 3 bases not matched to a gene. The germline CDR1 and CDR2 sequences are SGDLS and YYNGEE. This CDR3 spans 13 amino acids. This CDR3 reads CASSVVSGGEQYF. In DNA form, the CDR3 reads TGTGCCAGCAGCGTAGTATCGGGGGGCGAGCAGTACTTC. The variable domain in full, completed from reference TRBV9 and TRBJ2-7, reads DSGVTQTPKHLITATGQRVTLRCSPRSGDLSVYWYQQSLDQGLQFLIQYYNGEERAKGNILERFSAQQFPDLHSELNLSSLELGDSALYFCASSVVSGGEQYFGPGTRLTVT.

V is TRBV29-1 and J is TRBJ2-3; 7 positions match TRBD2. V lost 7 bases, J lost 2 bases, and 6 bases stayed unmatched. The CDR3 spans 13 residues. Germline V gene data show CDR1 as SQVTM and CDR2 as ANQGSEA. CDR3: CSAGGGNTDTQYF. CDR3 coding DNA: TGCAGCGCCGGCGGGGGAAACACAGATACGCAGTATTTT.

A single count supports this clone. The chain joins TRBV7-3 to TRBJ2-2, with unresolved D. CDR3 length: 13 residues. The ends were cut back, 5 bases at V and 4 bases at J, with 8 bases in the middle. Germline CDR1 SGHTA, CDR2 FQGTGA. CDR3 region: CASSARLTGELFF. The CDR3 DNA reads as TGTGCCAGCAGCGCCCGACTCACCGGGGAGCTGTTTTTT.